This record covers a single T cell receptor (beta chain). Its antigen specificity is not known. Base quality data are lacking; no much larger clone is found one base away. The source of the sample is a study of blood T cell repertoires in COVID-19 (dated by TCRdb to between 2020 and 2021). The study in broad terms: Samples from collaborators originated in the United States, Italy and Spain and spanned both the acute and convalescent phases of COVID-19. The material from the prospective study consisted of cDNA or gDNA derived from T cells, B-cell-depleted T cells, or PBMCs. Subjects who had been exposed to COVID-19, were actively infected with it, or had recovered from it provided the deeply sampled blood TCRbeta repertoires that made up the dataset. A freely available public database, intended as a resource for researchers studying the immune response to SARS-CoV-2, is where the repertoires were released. Samples were obtained from the ongoing ImmuneRACE study (first 160 participants) and from 1,000 to 1,500 subjects provided by 6 global collaborators. Sample metadata almost always included a de-identified subject ID, COVID-19 status, age in years and sex. HLA class I and class II types, where available, came from metadata supplied by the sample provider rather than from assay-based typing. Results the study describes overall, beyond this receptor: How much clinical and demographic metadata was included differed by source and by participant, and the metadata was provided uncurated.

The immunoSEQ Assay, a bias-controlled multiplex PCR, was used to amplify TCRbeta CDR3 regions from genomic DNA. The authors' pipeline ran thus. The number of nucleated cells in each sample was estimated by amplification of reference gene primers within the assay. To quantify the absolute abundance of each unique TCRbeta CDR3 rearrangement, sequence reads were collapsed and filtered. Productive Simpson clonality was computed per sample as the square root of Simpson's diversity index over productive rearrangements. TCRdb mirrors the immuneACCESS table, restricted to in-frame sequences. Some clones are absent from its copies; in checked studies, under half trace to an unresolved V gene, and the reason for the others is unknown. The DNA gave D and trimming, while V, J and clone size come from that table. The table for this sample lists about 290,000 clones; just under 90% of them were counted only once. The ten largest clones capture 8.5% to 14% of the sample.

From the germline V gene, CDR1 is SGHRS and CDR2 is YFSETQ. The CDR3 runs 15 residues from the cysteine to the phenylalanine. This entry keeps only the CDR3 DNA: 45 bases, framed from base 1. Trimming leaves V shorter by 4 bases and J shorter by 4 bases, with the junction holding 7 bases beyond the gene matches. One collaborating source in Seattle enrolled patients while the patients were actively infected and followed the patients over time throughout the course of disease. Each collaborating institution followed its own protocols to collect whole blood in K2EDTA tubes. Collaborator samples were shipped for TCRbeta analysis as frozen whole blood, isolated PBMCs, or DNA extracted from either sample type.

Material: peripheral blood. The sequence is built from TRBV5-1 and TRBJ1-2, with 10 junctional bases fitting TRBD1. This TCR was sampled from a woman aged 25 to 39 with COVID-19, enrolled during active disease. The nucleotides are TGCGCCAGCAGCAACCAGGACAGGGGGACCTATGGCTACACCTTC. The resulting protein is CASSNQDRGTYGYTF.